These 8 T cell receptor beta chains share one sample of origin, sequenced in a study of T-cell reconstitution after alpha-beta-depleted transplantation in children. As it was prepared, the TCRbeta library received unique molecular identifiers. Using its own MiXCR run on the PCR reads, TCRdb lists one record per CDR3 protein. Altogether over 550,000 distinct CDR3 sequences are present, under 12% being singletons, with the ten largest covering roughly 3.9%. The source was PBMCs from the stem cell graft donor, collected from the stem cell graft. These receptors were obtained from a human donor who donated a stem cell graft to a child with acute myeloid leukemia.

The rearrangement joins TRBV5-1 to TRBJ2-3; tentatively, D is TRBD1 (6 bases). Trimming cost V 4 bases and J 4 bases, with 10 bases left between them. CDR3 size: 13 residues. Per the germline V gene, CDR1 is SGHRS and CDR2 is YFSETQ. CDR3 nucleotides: TGCGCCAGCAGCCGATCAGGGGCAGATACGCAGTATTTT. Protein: CASSRSGADTQYF.

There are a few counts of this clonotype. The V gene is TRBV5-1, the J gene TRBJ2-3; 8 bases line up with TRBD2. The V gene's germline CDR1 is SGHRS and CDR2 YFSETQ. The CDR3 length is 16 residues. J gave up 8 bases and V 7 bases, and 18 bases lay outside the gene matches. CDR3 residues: CASLSGGAGGRGTQYF. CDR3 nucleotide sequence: TGCGCCAGCCTGAGCGGGGGCGCGGGGGGCCGAGGTACGCAGTATTTT.

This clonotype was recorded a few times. CDR3 loop: CASRRTGGDTGELFF. The DNA of the CDR3 is TGTGCCAGCAGACGGACAGGGGGCGACACCGGGGAGCTGTTTTTT. The gene calls are TRBV2 and TRBJ2-2; TRBD1 matches at 11 bases. V lost 6 bases, J lost 3 bases, and 3 bases stayed unmatched. Germline assignment: CDR1 SNHLY and CDR2 FYNNEI. The CDR3 covers 15 residues.

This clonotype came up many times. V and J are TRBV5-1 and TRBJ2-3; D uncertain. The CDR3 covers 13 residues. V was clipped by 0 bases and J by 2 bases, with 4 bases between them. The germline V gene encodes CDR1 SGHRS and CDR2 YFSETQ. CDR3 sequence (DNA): TGCGCCAGCAGCTTGGTACCCACAGATACGCAGTATTTT. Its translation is CASSLVPTDTQYF.

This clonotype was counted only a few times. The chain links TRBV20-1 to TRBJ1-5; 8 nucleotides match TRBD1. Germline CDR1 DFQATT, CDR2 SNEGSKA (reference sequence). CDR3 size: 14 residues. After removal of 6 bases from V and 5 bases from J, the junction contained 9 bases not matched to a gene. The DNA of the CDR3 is TGCAGTGCCGACAGGGGCGGTGGTGATCAGCCCCAGCATTTT. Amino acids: CSADRGGGDQPQHF.

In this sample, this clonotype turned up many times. CDR3 sequence: CASSPGGNTQYF. The CDR3 bases are TGTGCCAGCAGTCCTGGTGGGAATACGCAGTATTTT. The chain carries TRBV27 and TRBJ2-3, with D unclear. The CDR3 contains 12 residues. The germline V and J ends were trimmed by 5 bases and 7 bases, with 10 bases remaining between them. CDR1 and CDR2 (germline): MNHEY, SMNVEV (reference sequence).

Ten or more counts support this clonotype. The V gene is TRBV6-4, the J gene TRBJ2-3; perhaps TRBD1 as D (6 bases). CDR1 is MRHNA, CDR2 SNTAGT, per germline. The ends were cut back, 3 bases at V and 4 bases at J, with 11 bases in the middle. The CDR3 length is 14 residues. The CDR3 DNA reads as TGTGCCAGCAGTGATTCAAAGGGGGCAGATACGCAGTATTTT. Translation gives CASSDSKGADTQYF.

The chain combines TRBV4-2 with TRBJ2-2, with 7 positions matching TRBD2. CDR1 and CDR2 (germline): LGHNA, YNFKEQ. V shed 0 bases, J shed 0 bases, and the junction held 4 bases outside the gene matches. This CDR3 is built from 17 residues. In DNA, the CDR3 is TGTGCCAGCAGCCAAGATCTTCGGGGGGCGAACACCGGGGAGCTGTTTTTT. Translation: CASSQDLRGANTGELFF.